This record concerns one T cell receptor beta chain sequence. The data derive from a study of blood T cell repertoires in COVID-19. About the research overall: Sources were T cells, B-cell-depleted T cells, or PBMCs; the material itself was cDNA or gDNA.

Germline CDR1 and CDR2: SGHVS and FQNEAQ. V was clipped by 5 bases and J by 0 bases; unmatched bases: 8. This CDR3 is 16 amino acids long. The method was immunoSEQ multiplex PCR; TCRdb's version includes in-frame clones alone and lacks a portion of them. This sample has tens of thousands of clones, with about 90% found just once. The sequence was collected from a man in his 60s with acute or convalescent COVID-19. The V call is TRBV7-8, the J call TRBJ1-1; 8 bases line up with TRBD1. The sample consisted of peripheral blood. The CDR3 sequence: CASSPRQGNMNTEAFF. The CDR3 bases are TGTGCCAGCAGCCCGCGACAGGGGAATATGAACACTGAAGCTTTCTTT.